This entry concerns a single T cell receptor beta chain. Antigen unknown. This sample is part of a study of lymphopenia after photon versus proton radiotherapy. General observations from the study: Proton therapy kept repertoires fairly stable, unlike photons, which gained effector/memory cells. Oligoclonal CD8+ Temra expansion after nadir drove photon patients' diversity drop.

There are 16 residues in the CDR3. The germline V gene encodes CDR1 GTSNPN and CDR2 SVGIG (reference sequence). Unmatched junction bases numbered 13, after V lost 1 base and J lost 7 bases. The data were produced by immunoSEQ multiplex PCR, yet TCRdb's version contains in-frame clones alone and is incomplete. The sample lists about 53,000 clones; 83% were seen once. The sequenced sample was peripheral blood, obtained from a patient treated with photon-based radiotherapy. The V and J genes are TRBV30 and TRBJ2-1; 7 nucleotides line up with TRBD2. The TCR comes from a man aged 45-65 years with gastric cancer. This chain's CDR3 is CAWSGLPGRLRNEQFF. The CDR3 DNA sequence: TGTGCCTGGAGTGGGCTACCCGGGAGGCTAAGAAATGAGCAGTTCTTC. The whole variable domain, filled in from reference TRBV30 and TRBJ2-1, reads SQTIHQWPATLVQPVGSPLSLECTVEGTSNPNLYWYRQAAGRGLQLLFYSVGIGQISSEVPQNLSASRPQDRQFILSSKKLLLSDSGFYLCAWSGLPGRLRNEQFFGPGTRLTVL.